What follows is one T cell receptor (beta chain) and its context. This clonotype was observed a few times. Its antigen remains unidentified. Nothing much larger sits one base from this clone, and base qualities are not available. This specimen belongs to a study of CD8 T cells in ankylosing spondylitis (dated by TCRdb to about 2017). Background on the whole study: T cell receptor beta repertoires were profiled in healthy donors and ankylosing spondylitis patients so that disease-linked TCR variants could be found. The full study cohort was made up of about 25 ankylosing spondylitis patients and 108 healthy donors. Peripheral blood was sampled, and synovial fluid was also collected from ankylosing spondylitis patients.

Sequenced on an Illumina HiSeq 2500. Quantitative 5'-RACE with molecular barcodes was the method used to prepare the TCR beta libraries. In the paper's pipeline: Disease-linked TCR variants were identified with a new computational method built on a probabilistic model of VDJ rearrangement. In-frame beta chains were kept once TCRdb had trimmed the public reads at Q25 with fastp and called clones with MiXCR. Rows with a matching CDR3 protein are joined into one entry that keeps the most common DNA and genes. TCRdb's processing, not the authors' own work, is the source of the V and J calls. This sample is represented by just under 350,000 distinct CDR3 sequences; roughly 14% of them were singletons. Roughly 1.1% of the sample is taken by the ten largest. The CDR3 holds 12 amino acids from the cysteine to the phenylalanine. This entry keeps only the CDR3 DNA: 36 bases, framed from base 1. The germline V gene (reference sequence) specifies DFQATT as CDR1 and SNEGSKA as CDR2. V lost 4 bases and J lost 9 bases, and the count of bases not matched to a germline gene is 7.

General conclusions and limits of the study: A TCR beta motif made up of seven or eight highly homologous amino acid variants appeared to be characteristic of blood from ankylosing spondylitis patients. The disease-linked clones were reported to be significantly enriched in matched synovial fluid samples from ankylosing spondylitis patients. Some motif variants were previously reported in synovial fluid and blood of reactive arthritis patients, suggesting common disease-initiation mechanisms. A CD8+ phenotype was shown by the disease-linked clones, which were found at relatively low frequencies in peripheral blood.

The sequence came from a male donor with ankylosing spondylitis or in good health (not recorded which). What was sequenced was blood, either unsorted or a sorted T cell fraction (not recorded which). The chain is assembled from TRBV20-1 and TRBJ2-5; 8 middle bases align to TRBD1. The CDR3 protein: CSAIGQGRAQYF. In nucleotides, the sequence is TGCAGTGCTATAGGACAGGGTAGGGCCCAGTACTTC.